One sample yielded the 22 T cell receptor beta chains listed below, sequenced in a study of OX40 agonist ivuxolimab in advanced cancers. Produced via immunoSEQ multiplex PCR; TCRdb's table is partial and in-frame only. The sample has 60,000 to 85,000 clones; roughly nine tenths are singletons. The sequences come from CD4+ or CD8+ T cells sorted from blood, collected in a trial of the OX40 agonist ivuxolimab. These receptors all come from an adult with an advanced solid tumor such as melanoma, head and neck, liver or kidney cancer.

J is TRBJ1-2 and V is TRBV7-9, with 7 bases that match TRBD1. Germline V gives CDR1 SEHNR, CDR2 FQNEAQ (reference sequence). This CDR3 is built from 17 residues. V lost 1 base and J lost 1; bases outside the gene matches: 9. In nucleotides, the CDR3 is TGTGCCAGCAGCTTAGATATTCGGGGACAGCATAACTATGGCTACACCTTC. As protein: CASSLDIRGQHNYGYTF.

The sample holds one count of this clone. This chain uses TRBV27 with TRBJ2-3; D call uncertain. The germline gives CDR1 MNHEY, CDR2 SMNVEV (reference sequence). V shed 7 bases and J shed 1 base, with 9 bases lying between them. CDR3 size: 13 residues. Here the CDR3 reads CASTLPGTDTQYF. CDR3 nucleotides: TGTGCCAGCACTCTCCCGGGCACAGATACGCAGTATTTT.

The V and J genes are TRBV28 and TRBJ1-2; tentative D call: TRBD1 (5 bases). From germline, CDR1 is MDHEN and CDR2 SYDVKM. The CDR3 has 15 amino acids. Trimming cost V 6 bases and J 5 bases, with 19 bases left between them. The CDR3 nucleotides are TGTGCCAGCAGAGAGCCTGGGACCAACTATTATGGCTACACCTTC. Translation gives CASREPGTNYYGYTF.

Comments on this clone: In the same sample, other DNA sequences code for this CDR3. This chain joins TRBV19 and TRBJ2-6; D uncertain. Trimming took off 6 bases at V and 0 bases at J, with 9 bases between the two ends. CDR3 length: 15 amino acids. CDR1 is LNHDA and CDR2 is SQIVND in the germline V gene (reference sequence). The CDR3 nucleotides read TGTGCCAGTAGGACGGGTAGCTCTGGGGCCAACGTCCTGACTTTC. It translates to CASRTGSSGANVLTF.

CDR3 in DNA: TGCGCCAGCAGCCTCGAGTCAGGTGTGGCTGAAGCTTTCTTT. This encodes CASSLESGVAEAFF. V and J are TRBV5-1 and TRBJ1-1; D gene unclear. This CDR3 is built from 14 residues. Germline V CDR1 and CDR2: SGHRS, YFSETQ. V lost 4 bases and J lost 6, with 16 bases in between.

V is TRBV18 and J is TRBJ1-5, with 7 bases that match TRBD1. The CDR3 is made up of 14 amino acids. V gave up 6 bases and J gave up 9 bases; unmatched junction bases: 11. Germline V CDR1 and CDR2: KGHSH, LQKENI. The CDR3 here is CASSAGQNRGPQHF. For the CDR3, the DNA is TGTGCCAGCTCGGCGGGACAGAACAGGGGGCCCCAGCATTTT. The variable domain in full, completed from reference TRBV18 and TRBJ1-5, reads NAGVMQNPRHLVRRRGQEARLRCSPMKGHSHVYWYRQLPEEGLKFMVYLQKENIIDESGMPKERFSAEFPKEGPSILRIQQVVRGDSAAYFCASSAGQNRGPQHFGDGTRLSIL.

The chain is built from TRBV6-5 and TRBJ2-5; 7 bases line up with TRBD2. The CDR3 loop spans 14 amino acids. In germline, CDR1 is MNHEY, CDR2 SVGAGI. Trimming at V came to 5 bases and at J to 4 bases, leaving 7 bases not matched to a gene. The CDR3 nucleotides read TGTGCCAGCAGTGCGGGGGTTGGTGCAGAGACCCAGTACTTC. Translated: CASSAGVGAETQYF.

The chain uses TRBV5-4 and TRBJ1-1, with TRBD1 as a possible D gene (6 bases). Germline CDR1 and CDR2: SGHNT and YYREEE (reference sequence). The CDR3 sequence is 15 residues long. The germline V and J ends were trimmed by 4 bases and 5 bases, with 18 bases remaining between them. The CDR3 here is CASSTAGGGYTEAFF. The CDR3 coding sequence is TGTGCCAGCAGCACCGCGGGAGGGGGATATACTGAAGCTTTCTTT.

The chain carries TRBV5-6 and TRBJ1-2; 9 bases map to TRBD1. The germline gives CDR1 SGHDT, CDR2 YYEEEE. With V trimmed by 2 bases and J by 4 bases, 3 bases remained unmatched. The CDR3 is 14 amino acids. The CDR3 loop is CASSLKGQGYGYTF. CDR3 sequence (DNA): TGTGCCAGCAGCTTAAAGGGACAGGGCTATGGCTACACCTTC.

The chain has TRBV19 and TRBJ1-2; D is uncertain. The CDR3 is made up of 12 amino acids. The germline V gene encodes CDR1 LNHDA and CDR2 SQIVND (reference sequence). V was shortened by 7 bases and J by 4 bases, with 10 bases between the two germline ends. In DNA, the CDR3 is TGTGCCAGTACGGGCAGTTTCTATGGCTACACCTTC. Translated, it gives CASTGSFYGYTF.

The chain uses TRBV5-1 and TRBJ2-1; D may be TRBD1 (6 bases). V gave up 0 bases and J gave up 4 bases, with 8 bases separating them. This CDR3 contains 14 residues. Germline V gene data show CDR1 as SGHRS and CDR2 as YFSETQ. The CDR3 here is CASSLDRDYNEQFF. CDR3 DNA sequence: TGCGCCAGCAGCTTGGACAGGGATTACAATGAGCAGTTCTTC.

This clone was counted once. V is TRBV4-1 and J is TRBJ2-1, with 7 nucleotides matching TRBD2. CDR3 length: 13 amino acids. Trimming at V came to 0 bases and at J to 12 bases, leaving 5 bases not matched to a gene. CDR1 MGHRA and CDR2 YSYEKL come from the germline V gene. The CDR3 region is CASSQDGGVLQFF. CDR3 nucleotide sequence: TGCGCCAGCAGCCAAGATGGGGGGGTCCTGCAGTTCTTC.

V and J are TRBV5-1 and TRBJ2-3, with unresolved D. Germline loops: CDR1 SGHRS, CDR2 YFSETQ. Trimming cost V 0 bases and J 5 bases, with 13 bases left between them. The CDR3 contains 15 residues. CDR3 bases: TGCGCCAGCAGCTTGGGTTCGATAGGTGGAGATACGCAGTATTTT. This encodes CASSLGSIGGDTQYF.

This rearrangement joins TRBV19 to TRBJ1-3; maybe TRBD1 (6 bases). V was clipped by 2 bases and J by 0 bases, with 14 bases between them. CDR1 and CDR2 from the germline V gene are LNHDA and SQIVND (reference sequence). This CDR3 comprises 17 residues. The CDR3 DNA reads as TGTGCCAGTAGTATACCGGGACACCGGATCTCTGGAAACACCATATATTTT. Protein sequence: CASSIPGHRISGNTIYF.

The chain joins TRBV7-9 to TRBJ2-1; 12 nucleotides line up with TRBD2. The CDR3 loop spans 16 amino acids. From germline, CDR1 is SEHNR and CDR2 FQNEAQ (reference sequence). J gave up 8 bases and V 8 bases, and 13 bases lay outside the gene matches. The CDR3 nucleotides read TGTGCCAGCCGAACTCCTAGCGGGAGGGCCCGGGATGAGCAGTTCTTC. It specifies CASRTPSGRARDEQFF. The full variable domain, with the rest looked up from reference TRBV7-9 and TRBJ2-1, is DTGVSQNPRHKITKRGQNVTFRCDPISEHNRLYWYRQTLGQGPEFLTYFQNEAQLEKSRLLSDRFSAERPKGSFSTLEIQRTEQGDSAMYLCASRTPSGRARDEQFFGPGTRLTVL.

The gene calls are TRBV5-1 and TRBJ2-7; D gene uncertain. The CDR3 has 15 amino acids. Deletions cut 0 bases from V and 3 bases from J, with 13 bases between. Per the germline V gene, CDR1 is SGHRS and CDR2 is YFSETQ. In DNA, the CDR3 is TGCGCCAGCAGCTTGGCACCGGAAGGGCTCTACGAGCAGTACTTC. Protein sequence: CASSLAPEGLYEQYF. Full variable domain (missing parts from reference TRBV5-1 and TRBJ2-7): KAGVTQTPRYLIKTRGQQVTLSCSPISGHRSVSWYQQTPGQGLQFLFEYFSETQRNKGNFPGRFSGRQFSNSRSEMNVSTLELGDSALYLCASSLAPEGLYEQYFGPGTRLTVT.

The gene calls are TRBV5-4 and TRBJ1-5; unclear D gene. The germline V gene has CDR1 SGHNT and CDR2 YYREEE (reference sequence). Deletions cut 2 bases from V and 0 bases from J, with 9 bases between. This CDR3 has 15 amino acids. Here the CDR3 DNA reads TGTGCCAGCAGCTTAGGTGGATATAGCAATCAGCCCCAGCATTTT. It translates to CASSLGGYSNQPQHF.

Relative to its sample, this clone is medium-sized. This rearrangement joins TRBV28 to TRBJ2-1; no clear D gene. CDR3 length: 13 amino acids. The V gene's germline CDR1 is MDHEN and CDR2 SYDVKM. Trimming took off 3 bases at V and 6 bases at J, with 9 bases between the two ends. The CDR3 loop reads CASSLIQTNEQFF. The CDR3 nucleotides read TGTGCCAGCAGTTTGATACAGACCAATGAGCAGTTCTTC.

V usage is TRBV19 and J usage is TRBJ1-3; D unclear. Germline V gene data show CDR1 as LNHDA and CDR2 as SQIVND (reference sequence). This CDR3 has 15 residues. V was cut by 10 bases and J by 0 bases, with 16 bases left in between. The CDR3 DNA reads as TGTGCCACCAAGGGAGGAACTAGCTCTGGAAACACCATATATTTT. Protein sequence: CATKGGTSSGNTIYF. The full variable domain, its missing parts supplied by reference TRBV19 and TRBJ1-3, is DGGITQSPKYLFRKEGQNVTLSCEQNLNHDAMYWYRQDPGQGLRLIYYSQIVNDFQKGDIAEGYSVSREKKESFPLTVTSAQKNPTAFYLCATKGGTSSGNTIYFGEGSWLTVV.

The chain links TRBV6-5 to TRBJ2-7; D is possibly TRBD1 (6 bases). From germline, CDR1 is MNHEY and CDR2 SVGAGI. This CDR3 contains 13 residues. CDR3 region: CANPSGVTYEQYF. The CDR3 nucleotides read TGTGCTAATCCATCAGGGGTTACCTACGAGCAGTACTTC.

The chain couples TRBV30 to TRBJ1-5; TRBD1 aligns across 8 bases. V trimming: 3 bases; J trimming: 7 bases; junction bases outside the gene matches: 8. The CDR3 is 14 residues long. The germline V gene encodes CDR1 GTSNPN and CDR2 SVGIG (reference sequence). For the CDR3, the DNA is TGTGCCTGGAGCTCAGGGGGCTTTGGACAGCCCCAGCATTTT. This codes for CAWSSGGFGQPQHF.

This clone was observed once. CDR3 DNA sequence: TGTGCCAGCAGTTACAACCCGGGACAGGGGAGCTATGGCTACACCTTC. As protein: CASSYNPGQGSYGYTF. V usage is TRBV6-5 and J usage is TRBJ1-2; 10 bases agree with TRBD1. V trimming: 2 bases; J trimming: 4 bases; junction bases outside the gene matches: 7. Germline V gene sequence: CDR1 MNHEY, CDR2 SVGAGI. The CDR3 has 16 amino acids.